This T cell receptor beta chain was observed in a study of blood T cell repertoires in COVID-19. Study-wide background: Samples representing acute and convalescent COVID-19 were sourced from the United States, Italy and Spain. T cells, B-cell-depleted T cells, or PBMCs provided the cDNA or gDNA that served as material.

Seattle patient enrollment occurred during active infection, with longitudinal follow-up thereafter. In the study's own analysis: Amplification from reference gene primers served as the basis for estimated nucleated cell counts. Produced via immunoSEQ multiplex PCR; TCRdb's table is partial and in-frame only. Clonal size and the V and J genes are those of that table, whereas D and trimming came from the DNA. The table lists fewer than 300,000 clones, about 89% of them singletons. V shed 5 bases, J shed 7 bases, and the junction held 10 bases outside the gene matches. The CDR3 length is 15 residues. Germline CDR1 is LNHDA and CDR2 is SQIVND (reference sequence).

The receptor's source is a woman in her 30s with COVID-19, enrolled during active disease. The chain links TRBV19 to TRBJ2-1; the match to TRBD2 covers 8 bases. The specimen sequenced was peripheral blood. CDR3 sequence: CASSVGLGETNEQFF. CDR3 nucleotide sequence: TGTGCCAGTAGTGTGGGACTAGGGGAGACAAATGAGCAGTTCTTC.